This T cell receptor beta chain was found in a study of T-cell memory formation after mild COVID-19. This clonotype has a handful of counts. One entry per CDR3 protein results from TCRdb running MiXCR on the 5' RACE reads. The repertoire holds approximately 400,000 distinct CDR3 sequences, with roughly a quarter as singletons. Deletions cut 4 bases from V and 2 bases from J, with 9 bases between. This CDR3 contains 14 residues. Germline V gene data show CDR1 as SGHVS and CDR2 as FQNEAQ. What was sequenced was PBMCs or a T cell subset sorted from them (not recorded which). The TCR was taken from an adult woman who had mild COVID-19 (a few samples of this study predate the infection). Cell type and time point are not known. This chain joins TRBV7-8 and TRBJ1-3; no clear D gene. CDR3 DNA sequence: TGTGCCAGCAGCTCCCTGGGTCCTGGAAACACCATATATTTT. Protein: CASSSLGPGNTIYF. Full variable domain (outside the CDR3, taken from reference TRBV7-8 and TRBJ1-3): GAGVSQSPRYKVAKRGQDVALRCDPISGHVSLFWYQQALGQGPEFLTYFQNEAQLDKSGLPSDRFFAERPEGSVSTLKIQRTQQEDSAVYLCASSSLGPGNTIYFGEGSWLTVV.